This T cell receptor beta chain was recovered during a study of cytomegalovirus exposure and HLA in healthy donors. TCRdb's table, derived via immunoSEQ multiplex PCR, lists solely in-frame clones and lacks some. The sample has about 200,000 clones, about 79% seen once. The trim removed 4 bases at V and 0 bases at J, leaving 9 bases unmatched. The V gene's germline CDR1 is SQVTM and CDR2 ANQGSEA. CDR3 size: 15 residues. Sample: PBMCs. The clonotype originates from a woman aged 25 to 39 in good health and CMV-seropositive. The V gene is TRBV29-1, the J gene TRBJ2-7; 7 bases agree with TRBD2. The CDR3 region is CSVADIAGNSYEQYF. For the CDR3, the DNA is TGCAGCGTTGCAGACATAGCGGGCAACTCCTACGAGCAGTACTTC.